Below, one TCR beta chain is given with its context. What antigen it recognizes has not been identified. Base qualities are not recorded, but no much larger clone differs from it by a single base. This record belongs to a study of PD-1 blockade in classical Hodgkin lymphoma (dated by TCRdb to 2019 to 2021). Describing the broader study: Nivolumab dosing was 3 mg/kg intravenously every 2 weeks, continuing until either disease progression or unacceptable toxicity. The study used CyTOF and TCR beta sequencing to define a peripheral blood immune signature of response to PD-1 blockade in classical Hodgkin lymphoma. Broad study findings and their caveats: Baseline TCR diversity was reported to be lower in newly diagnosed patients than in healthy donors and to be lower still in relapsed/refractory patients. Diversity was lower in patients who began nivolumab less than 1 year after ASCT, so these patients were left out of later analyses to avoid confounding by immune reconstitution. Baseline diversity similar to that of newly diagnosed patients was observed in trial patients achieving complete response, whereas significantly lower diversity was observed in partial responders and progressors. CD4+ but not CD8+ TCR diversity rose significantly by C4D1 (p=0.0027 vs p=0.16), most apparent in complete responders (p=0.02). Only a single clinical trial cohort was studied, and what caused the repertoire differences, possibly disease activity or prior therapy, remained undefined.

Genomic DNA was extracted with the Qiagen DNeasy kit from unsorted PBMCs and from negatively selected CD4+ and CD8+ fractions. Using primers that anneal to V and J segments, immunoSEQ multiplex PCR amplified the TCR beta CDR3 regions. Amplification bias was minimized using a synthetic immune receptor repertoire, and residual bias was removed computationally after sequencing. In the paper's pipeline: Custom Python scripts were used to quantify repertoire diversity as the Shannon entropy index. Unsorted, CD4+ and CD8+ repertoires were analyzed separately, except for combined analyses in which CD4+ and CD8+ sequences were merged in silico. A clone counted as expanded when the clone's frequency after treatment rose at least 2-fold relative to C1D1, and clones undetected at baseline were given a pseudocount of 0.5. Clones with 0 or 1 copy at C1D1 were defined as singleton clones, while clones with 2 or more copies were defined as non-singleton clones. Clones expanded in unsorted samples were assigned a CD4+, CD8+ or unknown annotation through matching of protein sequences in sorted samples from the same patient. Wilcoxon tests were applied to paired samples to test diversity changes from C1D1 to C4D1. TCRdb mirrors the immuneACCESS table, restricted to in-frame sequences. Some clones are absent from its copies; in checked studies, under half trace to an unresolved V gene, and the reason for the others is unknown. The V and J calls and clone size were taken over from that table, and D and trimming were inferred from the DNA. For this sample the table gives 25,000 to 30,000 clones, of which 70% to 90% were detected only once. The ten largest clones take up 5.5% to 8.5% of the sample.

Reading the label with the study, this specimen's time point is: cycle 1 day 1 (C1D1), immediately before nivolumab initiation. Every trial patient had relapsed after autologous stem cell transplantation, and cohorts A, B and C differed in prior brentuximab vedotin exposure. Magnetic negative selection with a Miltenyi CD8+ T cell isolation kit was used to purify CD8+ T cells from thawed PBMCs. A total of 50 to 70 patients with relapsed/refractory classical Hodgkin lymphoma made up the trial cohort, and each patient's best overall response was complete response, partial response or progressive disease. Trial patients were treated with single-agent nivolumab in the multi-cohort phase II CheckMate 205 trial. An independent review committee assessed best overall response by applying the 2007 International Working Group response criteria. Trial PBMCs were collected just before the start of nivolumab (C1D1) and during therapy at cycle 2 day 1 and cycle 4 day 1. Peripheral blood was collected in 8 mL Vacutainer Cell Preparation Tubes, from which PBMCs were isolated by centrifugation and then cryopreserved. Purified CD4+ and CD8+ fractions were prepared only for cases with an additional available PBMC sample. Magnetically labelled cells were removed on LS columns in a quadroMACS separator, and the flow-through was retained as the purified fraction.

The sequence was collected from a human donor with classical Hodgkin lymphoma. Sequencing was performed on CD8+ T cells from blood, taken at baseline.

The DNA is TGTGCCAGCAGTGAGGGCCGACCGGGGAACACCGGGGAGCTGTTTTTT. Its protein reads: CASSEGRPGNTGELFF. The rearrangement combines TRBV2 with TRBJ2-2, with an unclear D gene assignment. Trimming removed 3 bases from V and 1 base from J, leaving 12 bases between the germline ends. Counted from cysteine to phenylalanine, this CDR3 has 16 amino acids. Of all the DNA, just the CDR3 is kept, 48 bases in frame from base 1. Via the germline V gene, CDR1 is SNHLY and CDR2 FYNNEI.